This T cell receptor (beta chain) originates from a study of blood T cells in healthy people across ages. Together with a sample-barcoded 5' primer, a J-beta primer mix was included in a second PCR lasting 7 to 11 cycles. Through a template-switch adaptor with 12 random nucleotides, each cDNA molecule received a tag. From the 5' RACE reads, TCRdb called clonotypes with MiXCR, one entry per CDR3 protein. The sample contains fewer than 900,000 distinct CDR3 sequences, around 36% of which appear only once. On this clonotype itself: The antigen is not known.

Study-wide findings and caveats: As naive T cell percentage varied, TCR beta diversity correlated strongly with it. Because sorting was not performed, PBMCs prevented conclusive naive versus antigen-experienced comparison. In older individuals, TCR beta diversity per million T cells was lower, falling roughly linearly with age.

V was trimmed by 4 bases and J by 2 bases, leaving 9 bases between them. The germline V gene has CDR1 SGHDT and CDR2 YYEEEE. This CDR3 comprises 13 residues. This receptor was obtained from a young man in good health. The gene calls are TRBV5-6 and TRBJ1-2, with unresolved D. Sequenced input: blood. CDR3 nucleotides: TGTGCCAGCAGCCATCCCGGGAACTATGGCTACACCTTC. Translating it yields CASSHPGNYGYTF.